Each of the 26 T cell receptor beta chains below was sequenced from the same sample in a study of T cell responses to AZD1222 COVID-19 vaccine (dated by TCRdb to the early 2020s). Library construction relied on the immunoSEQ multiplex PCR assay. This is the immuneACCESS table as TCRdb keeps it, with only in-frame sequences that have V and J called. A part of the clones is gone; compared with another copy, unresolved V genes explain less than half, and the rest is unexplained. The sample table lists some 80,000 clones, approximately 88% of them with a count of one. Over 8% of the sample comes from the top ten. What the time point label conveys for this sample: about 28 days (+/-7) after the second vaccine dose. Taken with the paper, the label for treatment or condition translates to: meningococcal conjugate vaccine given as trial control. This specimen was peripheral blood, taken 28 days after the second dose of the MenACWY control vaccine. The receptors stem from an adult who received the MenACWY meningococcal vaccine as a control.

The CDR3 nucleotides read TGTGCCAGTAGTGACGCCGGGTATGAAAAACTGTTTTTT. Translating it yields CASSDAGYEKLFF. V and J are TRBV19 and TRBJ1-4; D is uncertain. The CDR3 sequence is 13 residues long. CDR1 is LNHDA, CDR2 SQIVND, per germline (reference sequence). The germline V and J ends were trimmed by 5 bases and 6 bases, with 10 bases remaining between them.

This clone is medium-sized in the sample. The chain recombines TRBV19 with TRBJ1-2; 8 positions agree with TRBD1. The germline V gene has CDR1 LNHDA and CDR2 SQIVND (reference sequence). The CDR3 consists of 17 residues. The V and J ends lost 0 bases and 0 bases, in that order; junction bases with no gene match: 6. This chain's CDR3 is CASSIDISTGANYGYTF. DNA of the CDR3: TGTGCCAGTAGTATAGATATCTCGACAGGGGCTAACTATGGCTACACCTTC.

CDR3 DNA sequence: TGTGCCAGTAGCTGGGGGGGTGCTGAAGCTTTCTTT. Translated, it gives CASSWGGAEAFF. The V and J genes are TRBV14 and TRBJ1-1; D might be TRBD1 (5 bases). This CDR3 region has 12 residues. Germline V gene lookup returns CDR1 SGHDN and CDR2 FVKESK. The V and J ends lost 9 bases and 6 bases respectively, with 14 bases between them.

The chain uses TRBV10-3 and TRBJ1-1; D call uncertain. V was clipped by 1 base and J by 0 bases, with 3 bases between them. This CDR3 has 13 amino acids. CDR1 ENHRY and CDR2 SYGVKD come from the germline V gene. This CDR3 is CAISEYMNTEAFF. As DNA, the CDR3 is TGTGCCATCAGTGAGTACATGAACACTGAAGCTTTCTTT.

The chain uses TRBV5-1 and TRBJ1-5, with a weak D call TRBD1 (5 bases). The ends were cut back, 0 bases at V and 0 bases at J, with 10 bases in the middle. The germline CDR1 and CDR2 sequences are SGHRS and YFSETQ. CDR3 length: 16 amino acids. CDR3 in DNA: TGCGCCAGCAGCTTGGATCCGACAGATAGCAATCAGCCCCAGCATTTT. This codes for CASSLDPTDSNQPQHF.

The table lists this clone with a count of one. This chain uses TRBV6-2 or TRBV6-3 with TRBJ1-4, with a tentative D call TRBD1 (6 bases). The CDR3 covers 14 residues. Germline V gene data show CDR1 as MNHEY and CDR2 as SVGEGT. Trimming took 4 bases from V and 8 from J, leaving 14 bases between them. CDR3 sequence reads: CASSLTGFEEKLFF. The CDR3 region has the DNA TGTGCCAGCAGTTTGACAGGTTTCGAAGAAAAACTGTTTTTT.

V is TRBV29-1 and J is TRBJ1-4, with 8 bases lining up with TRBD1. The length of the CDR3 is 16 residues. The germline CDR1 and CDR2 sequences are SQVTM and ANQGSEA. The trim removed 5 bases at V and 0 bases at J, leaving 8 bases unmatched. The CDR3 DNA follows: TGCAGCGTTCCCATGACAGGGGCTGCAACTAATGAAAAACTGTTTTTT. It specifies CSVPMTGAATNEKLFF.

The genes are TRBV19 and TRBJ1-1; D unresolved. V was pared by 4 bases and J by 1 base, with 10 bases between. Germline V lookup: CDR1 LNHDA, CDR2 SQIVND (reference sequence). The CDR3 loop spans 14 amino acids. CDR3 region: CASSRQEKNTEAFF. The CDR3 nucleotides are TGTGCCAGTAGTAGGCAGGAGAAGAACACTGAAGCTTTCTTT.

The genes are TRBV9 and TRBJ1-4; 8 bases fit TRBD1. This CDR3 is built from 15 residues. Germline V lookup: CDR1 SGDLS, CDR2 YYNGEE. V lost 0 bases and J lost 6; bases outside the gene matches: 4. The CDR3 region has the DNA TGTGCCAGCAGCGTAGATTCAGGGGGCTATGAAAAACTGTTTTTT. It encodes CASSVDSGGYEKLFF.

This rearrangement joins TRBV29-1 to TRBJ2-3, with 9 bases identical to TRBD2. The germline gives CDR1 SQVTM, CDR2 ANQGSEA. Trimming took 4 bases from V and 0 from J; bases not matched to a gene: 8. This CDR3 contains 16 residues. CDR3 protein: CSVVGLAGISTDTQYF. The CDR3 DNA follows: TGCAGCGTTGTCGGGCTAGCGGGGATTAGCACAGATACGCAGTATTTT.

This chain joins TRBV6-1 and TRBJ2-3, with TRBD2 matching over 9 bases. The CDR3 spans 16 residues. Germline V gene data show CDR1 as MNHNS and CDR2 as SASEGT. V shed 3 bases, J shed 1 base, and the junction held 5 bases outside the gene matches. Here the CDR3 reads CASSESGGLGTDTQYF. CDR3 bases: TGTGCCAGCAGTGAGAGCGGGGGGCTCGGCACAGATACGCAGTATTTT.

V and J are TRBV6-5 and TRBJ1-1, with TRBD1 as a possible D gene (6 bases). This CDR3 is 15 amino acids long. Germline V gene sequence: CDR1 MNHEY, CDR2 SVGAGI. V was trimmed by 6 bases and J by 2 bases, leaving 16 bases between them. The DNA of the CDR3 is TGTGCCAGCAGGCTCCGACAGGCAGTCAACACTGAAGCTTTCTTT. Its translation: CASRLRQAVNTEAFF.

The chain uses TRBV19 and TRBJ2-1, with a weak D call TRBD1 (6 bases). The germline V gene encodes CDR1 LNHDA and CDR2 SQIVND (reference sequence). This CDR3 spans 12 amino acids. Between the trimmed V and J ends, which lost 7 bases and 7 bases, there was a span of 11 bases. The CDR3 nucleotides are TGTGCCAGTAAGGGACAAGGGAATGAGCAGTTCTTC. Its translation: CASKGQGNEQFF.

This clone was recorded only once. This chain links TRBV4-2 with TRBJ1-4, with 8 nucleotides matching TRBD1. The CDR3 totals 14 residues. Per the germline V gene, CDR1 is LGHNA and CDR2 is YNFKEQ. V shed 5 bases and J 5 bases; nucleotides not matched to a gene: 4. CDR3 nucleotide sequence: TGTGCCAGCAGCTCCAGACAGGGGAATGAAAAACTGTTTTTT. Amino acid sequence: CASSSRQGNEKLFF.

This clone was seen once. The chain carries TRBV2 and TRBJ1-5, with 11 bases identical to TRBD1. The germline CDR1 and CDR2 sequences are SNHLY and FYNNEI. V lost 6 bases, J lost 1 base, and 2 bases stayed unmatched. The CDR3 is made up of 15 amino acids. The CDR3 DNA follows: TGTGCCAGCAGGGGGACAGGGGGAAGCAATCAGCCCCAGCATTTT. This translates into CASRGTGGSNQPQHF.

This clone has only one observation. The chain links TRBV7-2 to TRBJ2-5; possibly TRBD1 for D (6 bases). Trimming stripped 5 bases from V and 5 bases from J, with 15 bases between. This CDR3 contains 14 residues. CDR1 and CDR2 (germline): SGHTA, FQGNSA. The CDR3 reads CASSLGGRVETQYF. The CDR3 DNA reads TGTGCCAGCAGCCTAGGGGGTAGGGTCGAGACCCAGTACTTC.

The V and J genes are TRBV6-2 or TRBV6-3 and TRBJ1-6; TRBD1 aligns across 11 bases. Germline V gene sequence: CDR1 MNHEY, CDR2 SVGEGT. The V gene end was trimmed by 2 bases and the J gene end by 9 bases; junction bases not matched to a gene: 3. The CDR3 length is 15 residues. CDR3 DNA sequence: TGTGCCAGCAGTTACGGCGGACAGGGGGCTTCACCCCTCCACTTT. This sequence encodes CASSYGGQGASPLHF.

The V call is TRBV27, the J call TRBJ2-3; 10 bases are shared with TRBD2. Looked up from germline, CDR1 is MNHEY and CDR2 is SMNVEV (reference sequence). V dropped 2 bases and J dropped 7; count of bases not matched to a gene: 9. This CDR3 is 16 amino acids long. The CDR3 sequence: CASSLLALAGAYTQYF. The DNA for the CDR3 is TGTGCCAGCAGTTTACTGGCCCTAGCGGGGGCGTATACGCAGTATTTT.

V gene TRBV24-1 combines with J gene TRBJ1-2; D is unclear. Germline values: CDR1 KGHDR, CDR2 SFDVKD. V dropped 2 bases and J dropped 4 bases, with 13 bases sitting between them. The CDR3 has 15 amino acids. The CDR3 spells CATSDSPGLSYGYTF. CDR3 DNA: TGTGCCACCAGTGATTCGCCCGGGCTTAGCTATGGCTACACCTTC.

DNA for the CDR3: TGTGCCAGCAGCTTAGATATGGGGCAGGGTCAAGAGACCCAGTACTTC. This sequence encodes CASSLDMGQGQETQYF. This chain connects TRBV11-1 to TRBJ2-5; tentatively, D is TRBD1 (5 bases). V shed 1 base and J shed 2 bases, with 14 bases lying between them. This CDR3 contains 16 residues. CDR1 and CDR2 (germline): SGHAT, FQDESV (reference sequence).

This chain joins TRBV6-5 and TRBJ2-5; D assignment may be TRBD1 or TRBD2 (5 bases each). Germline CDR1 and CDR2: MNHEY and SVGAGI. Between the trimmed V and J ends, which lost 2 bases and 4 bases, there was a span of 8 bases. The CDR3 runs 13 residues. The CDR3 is CASSYAGGETQYF. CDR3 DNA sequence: TGTGCCAGCAGTTACGCTGGGGGAGAGACCCAGTACTTC.

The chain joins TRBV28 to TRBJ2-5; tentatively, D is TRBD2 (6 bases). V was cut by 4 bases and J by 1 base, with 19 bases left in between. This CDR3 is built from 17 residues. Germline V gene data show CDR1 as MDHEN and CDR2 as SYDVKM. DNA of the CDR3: TGTGCCAGCAGTTCTCAAAGGCGGGGTGTATCCCAAGAGACCCAGTACTTC. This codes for CASSSQRRGVSQETQYF.

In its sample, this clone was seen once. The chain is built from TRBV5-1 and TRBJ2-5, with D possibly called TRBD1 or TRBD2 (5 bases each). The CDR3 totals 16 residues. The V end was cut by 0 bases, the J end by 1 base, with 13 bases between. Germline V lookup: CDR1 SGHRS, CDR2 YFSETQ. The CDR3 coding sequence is TGCGCCAGCAGCTTGGGATCGGGGCAGGGCCAAGAGACCCAGTACTTC. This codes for CASSLGSGQGQETQYF.

In DNA form, the CDR3 reads TGTGCCAGCAGCTCTCGGGACAGCTTAAACAATGAGCAGTTCTTC. It yields the protein CASSSRDSLNNEQFF. This chain links TRBV7-9 with TRBJ2-1, with TRBD1 identical over 7 bases. V trimming: 4 bases; J trimming: 5 bases; junction bases outside the gene matches: 8. The CDR3 has 15 residues. Germline V gives CDR1 SEHNR, CDR2 FQNEAQ (reference sequence).

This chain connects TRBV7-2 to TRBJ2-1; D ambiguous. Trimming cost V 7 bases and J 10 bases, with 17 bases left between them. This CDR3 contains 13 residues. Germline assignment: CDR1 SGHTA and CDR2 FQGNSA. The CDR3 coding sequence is TGTGCCAGCACCTCATTGCAGGTAAACGAGCAGTTCTTC. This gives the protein CASTSLQVNEQFF.

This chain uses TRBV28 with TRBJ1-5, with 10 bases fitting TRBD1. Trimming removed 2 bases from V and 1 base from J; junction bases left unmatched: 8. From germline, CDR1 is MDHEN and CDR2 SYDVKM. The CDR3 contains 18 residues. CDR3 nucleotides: TGTGCCAGCAGTTTAGCCGGGACAGGGGCTGTCAGCAATCAGCCCCAGCATTTT. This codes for CASSLAGTGAVSNQPQHF.